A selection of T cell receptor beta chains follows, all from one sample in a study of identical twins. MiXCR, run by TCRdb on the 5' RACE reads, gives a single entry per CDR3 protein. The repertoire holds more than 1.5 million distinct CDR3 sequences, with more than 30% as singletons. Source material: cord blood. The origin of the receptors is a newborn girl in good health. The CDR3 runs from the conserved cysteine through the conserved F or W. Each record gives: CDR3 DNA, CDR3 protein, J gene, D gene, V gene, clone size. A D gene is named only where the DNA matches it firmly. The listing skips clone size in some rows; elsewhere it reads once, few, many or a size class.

DNA: TGTGCCAGCAGCAACCGGACGGTCTACGAGCAGTACTTC; CDR3: CASSNRTVYEQYF; J: TRBJ2-7; D: NA; V: TRBV21-1; size: NA
DNA: TGTGCCAGCAGCCCGCGGGGGTACAATTCACCCCCCCACTTT; CDR3: CASSPRGYNSPPHF; J: TRBJ1-6; D: NA; V: TRBV7-2; size: once
DNA: TGTGCCAGCAGTTTTCGCAGGGTTTACACTGAAGCTTTCTTT; CDR3: CASSFRRVYTEAFF; J: TRBJ1-1; D: NA; V: TRBV12-3/TRBV12-4; size: few
DNA: TGCGCCAGCCCCATCTACAGGGATAGCAATCAGCCCCAGCATTTT; CDR3: CASPIYRDSNQPQHF; J: TRBJ1-5; D: NA; V: TRBV23-1; size: NA
DNA: TGTGCCAGCAGCTTATCCTCTACTAGCCTCAGCACAGATACGCAGTATTTT; CDR3: CASSLSSTSLSTDTQYF; J: TRBJ2-3; D: NA; V: TRBV7-2; size: NA
DNA: TGTGCCATCAGAGGCCCCGGTTTCCGGGTCGGGGAGCTGTTTTTT; CDR3: CAIRGPGFRVGELFF; J: TRBJ2-2; D: NA; V: TRBV10-3; size: few
DNA: TGTGCCAGCAAGTTCCGGGGGTGGGGAGGGGAGGTCAGTGAGCAGTTCTTC; CDR3: CASKFRGWGGEVSEQFF; J: TRBJ2-1; D: TRBD2; V: TRBV12-3/TRBV12-4; size: NA
DNA: TGCAGTGCTAGACGGATCAATCAGCCCCAGCATTTT; CDR3: CSARRINQPQHF; J: TRBJ1-5; D: NA; V: TRBV20-1; size: few
DNA: TGTGCCATCAGTAACGCCGGGACCCGGGAAACAGATACGCAGTATTTT; CDR3: CAISNAGTRETDTQYF; J: TRBJ2-3; D: NA; V: TRBV10-3; size: few
DNA: TGCAGTGCTAGGGCGAGAAGGGGCACAGATACGCAGTATTTT; CDR3: CSARARRGTDTQYF; J: TRBJ2-3; D: NA; V: TRBV20-1; size: few
DNA: TGTGCCAGCAGCCCGGGACAGAGGGAAGCTTTCTTT; CDR3: CASSPGQREAFF; J: TRBJ1-1; D: TRBD1; V: TRBV5-6; size: NA
DNA: TGTGCCAGCAGTTCCCCCAGAGAATCCCGCACAGATACGCAGTATTTT; CDR3: CASSSPRESRTDTQYF; J: TRBJ2-3; D: NA; V: TRBV28; size: few
DNA: TGTGCCAGCAGCTTAGGCCCGCACTCCTACAATGAGCAGTTCTTC; CDR3: CASSLGPHSYNEQFF; J: TRBJ2-1; D: NA; V: TRBV11-2; size: few